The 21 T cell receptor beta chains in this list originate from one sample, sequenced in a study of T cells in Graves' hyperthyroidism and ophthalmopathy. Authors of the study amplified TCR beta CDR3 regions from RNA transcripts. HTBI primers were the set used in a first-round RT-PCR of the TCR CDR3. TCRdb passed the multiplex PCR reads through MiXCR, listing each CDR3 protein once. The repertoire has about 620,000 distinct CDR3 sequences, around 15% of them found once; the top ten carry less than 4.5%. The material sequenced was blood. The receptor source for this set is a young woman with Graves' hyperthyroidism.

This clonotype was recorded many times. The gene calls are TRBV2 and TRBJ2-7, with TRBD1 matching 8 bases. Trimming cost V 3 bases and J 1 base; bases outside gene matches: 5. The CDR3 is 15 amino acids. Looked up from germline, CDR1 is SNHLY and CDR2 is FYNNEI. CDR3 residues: CASSDPRTGSYEQYF. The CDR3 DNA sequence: TGTGCCAGCAGTGACCCACGGACAGGGTCCTACGAGCAGTACTTC.

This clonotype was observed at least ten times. Written as DNA, the CDR3 is TGTGCCAGCAGTTATTATGGGAGCTCCTACGAGCAGTACTTC. Translating gives CASSYYGSSYEQYF. This sequence joins TRBV6-2 or TRBV6-3 and TRBJ2-7; D may be TRBD2 (5 bases). This CDR3 is built from 14 residues. The V and J ends lost 3 bases and 0 bases respectively, with 9 bases between them. CDR1 is MNHEY, CDR2 SVGEGT, per germline.

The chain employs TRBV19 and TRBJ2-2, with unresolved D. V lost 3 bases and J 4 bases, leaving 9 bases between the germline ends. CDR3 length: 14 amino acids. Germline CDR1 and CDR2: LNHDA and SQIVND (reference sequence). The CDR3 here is CASSIDSGTGELFF. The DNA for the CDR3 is TGTGCCAGTAGTATCGACTCCGGCACCGGGGAGCTGTTTTTT. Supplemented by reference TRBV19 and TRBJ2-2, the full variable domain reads DGGITQSPKYLFRKEGQNVTLSCEQNLNHDAMYWYRQDPGQGLRLIYYSQIVNDFQKGDIAEGYSVSREKKESFPLTVTSAQKNPTAFYLCASSIDSGTGELFFGEGSRLTVL.

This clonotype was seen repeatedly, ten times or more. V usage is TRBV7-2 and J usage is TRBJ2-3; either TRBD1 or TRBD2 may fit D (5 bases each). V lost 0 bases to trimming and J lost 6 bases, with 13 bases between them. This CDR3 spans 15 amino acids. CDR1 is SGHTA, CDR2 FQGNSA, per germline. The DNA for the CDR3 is TGTGCCAGCAGCTTAGCGGCAGGGACCACGGATACGCAGTATTTT. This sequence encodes CASSLAAGTTDTQYF.

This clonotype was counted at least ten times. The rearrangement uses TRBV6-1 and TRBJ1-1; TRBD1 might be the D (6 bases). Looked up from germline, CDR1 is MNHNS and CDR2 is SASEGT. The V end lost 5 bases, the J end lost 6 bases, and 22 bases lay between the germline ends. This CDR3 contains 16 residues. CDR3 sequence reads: CASSPRQARREAEAFF. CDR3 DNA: TGTGCCAGCAGTCCCCGACAGGCACGTAGGGAGGCTGAAGCTTTCTTT.

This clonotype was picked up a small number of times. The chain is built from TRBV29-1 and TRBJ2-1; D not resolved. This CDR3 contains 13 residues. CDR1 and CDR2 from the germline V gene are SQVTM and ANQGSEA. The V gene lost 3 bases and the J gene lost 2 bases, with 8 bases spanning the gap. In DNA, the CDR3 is TGCAGCGTTGACCCGGTTACCTACAATGAGCAGTTCTTC. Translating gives CSVDPVTYNEQFF.

This chain's CDR3 is CSVRDYKYEQYF. The CDR3 DNA reads TGCAGCGTGAGGGACTATAAATACGAGCAGTACTTC. This chain links TRBV29-1 with TRBJ2-7; 7 nucleotides agree with TRBD2. Per the germline V gene, CDR1 is SQVTM and CDR2 is ANQGSEA. The CDR3 has 12 residues. Trimming cost V 6 bases and J 4 bases; bases outside gene matches: 6.

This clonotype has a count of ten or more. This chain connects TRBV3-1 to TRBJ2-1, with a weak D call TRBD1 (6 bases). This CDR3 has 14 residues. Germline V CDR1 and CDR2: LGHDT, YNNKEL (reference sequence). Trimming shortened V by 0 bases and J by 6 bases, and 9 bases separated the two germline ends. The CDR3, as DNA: TGTGCCAGCAGCCAAGAGACAGGCCCCAATGAGCAGTTCTTC. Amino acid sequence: CASSQETGPNEQFF.

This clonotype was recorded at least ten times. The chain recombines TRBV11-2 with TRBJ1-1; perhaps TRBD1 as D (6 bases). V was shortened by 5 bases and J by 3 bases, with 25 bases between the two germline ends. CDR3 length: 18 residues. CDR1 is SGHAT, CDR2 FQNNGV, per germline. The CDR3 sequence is CASSRLGTKYLRYTEAFF. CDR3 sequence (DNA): TGTGCCAGCAGCCGTCTAGGGACAAAATATTTACGTTACACTGAAGCTTTCTTT. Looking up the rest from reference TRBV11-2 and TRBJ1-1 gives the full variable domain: EAGVAQSPRYKIIEKRQSVAFWCNPISGHATLYWYQQILGQGPKLLIQFQNNGVVDDSQLPKDRFSAERLKGVDSTLKIQPAKLEDSAVYLCASSRLGTKYLRYTEAFFGQGTRLTVV.

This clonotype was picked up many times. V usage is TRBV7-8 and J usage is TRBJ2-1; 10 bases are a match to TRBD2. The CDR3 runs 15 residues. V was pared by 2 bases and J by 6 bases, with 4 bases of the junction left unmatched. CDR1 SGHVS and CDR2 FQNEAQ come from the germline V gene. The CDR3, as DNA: TGTGCCAGCAGCTTACTAGCGGGAGAAAGCAATGAGCAGTTCTTC. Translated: CASSLLAGESNEQFF.

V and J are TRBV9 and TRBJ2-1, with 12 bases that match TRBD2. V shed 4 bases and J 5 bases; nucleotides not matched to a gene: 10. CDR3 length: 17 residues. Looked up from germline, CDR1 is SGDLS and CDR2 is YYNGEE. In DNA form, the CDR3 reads TGTGCCAGCAGCCCCCTAGCGGGAGGGCCAGACGACAATGAGCAGTTCTTC. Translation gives CASSPLAGGPDDNEQFF.

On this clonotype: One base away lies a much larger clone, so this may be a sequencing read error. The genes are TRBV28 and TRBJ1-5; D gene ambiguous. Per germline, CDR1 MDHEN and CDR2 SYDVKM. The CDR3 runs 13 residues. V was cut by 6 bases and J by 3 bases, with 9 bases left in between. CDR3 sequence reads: CASRDDLNQPQHF. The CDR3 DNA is TGTGCCAGCAGAGACGACCTCAATCAGCCCCAGCATTTT.

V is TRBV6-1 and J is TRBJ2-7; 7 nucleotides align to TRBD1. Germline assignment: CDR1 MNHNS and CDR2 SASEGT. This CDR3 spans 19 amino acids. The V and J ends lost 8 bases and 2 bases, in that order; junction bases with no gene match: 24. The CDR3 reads CASSGRGSPKTAPTYEQYF. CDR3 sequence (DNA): TGTGCCAGCTCCGGCAGGGGGTCACCCAAAACAGCCCCAACCTACGAGCAGTACTTC.

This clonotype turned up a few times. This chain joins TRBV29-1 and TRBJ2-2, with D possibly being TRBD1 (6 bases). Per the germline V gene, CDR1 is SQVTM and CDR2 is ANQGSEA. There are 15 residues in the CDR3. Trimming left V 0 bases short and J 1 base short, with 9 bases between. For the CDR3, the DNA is TGCAGCGTTGAAGACCCGGGACAGAACACCGGGGAGCTGTTTTTT. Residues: CSVEDPGQNTGELFF.

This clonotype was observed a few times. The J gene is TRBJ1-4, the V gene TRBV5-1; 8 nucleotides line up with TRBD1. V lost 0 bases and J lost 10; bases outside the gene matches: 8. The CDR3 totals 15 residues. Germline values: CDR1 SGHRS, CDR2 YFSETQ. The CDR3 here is CASSLEQGASPKLFF. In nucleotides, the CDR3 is TGCGCCAGCAGCTTGGAGCAGGGGGCCTCTCCAAAACTGTTTTTT.

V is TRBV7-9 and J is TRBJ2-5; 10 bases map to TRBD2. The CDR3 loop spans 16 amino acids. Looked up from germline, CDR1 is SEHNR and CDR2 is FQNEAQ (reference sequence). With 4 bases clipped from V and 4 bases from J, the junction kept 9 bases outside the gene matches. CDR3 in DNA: TGTGCCAGCAGCTCCCCCCCCCTAGCGGGAGTAGAGACCCAGTACTTC. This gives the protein CASSSPPLAGVETQYF.

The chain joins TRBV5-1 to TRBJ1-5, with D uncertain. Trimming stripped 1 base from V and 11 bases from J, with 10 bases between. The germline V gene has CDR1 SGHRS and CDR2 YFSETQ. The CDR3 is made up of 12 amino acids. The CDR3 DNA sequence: TGCGCCAGCAGCTTGTCAGGTGAAGCCCAGCATTTT. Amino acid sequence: CASSLSGEAQHF.

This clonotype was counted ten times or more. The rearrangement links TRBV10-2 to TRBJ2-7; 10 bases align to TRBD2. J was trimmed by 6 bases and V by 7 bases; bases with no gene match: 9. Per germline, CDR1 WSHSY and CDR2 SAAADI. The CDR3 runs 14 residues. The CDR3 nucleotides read TGCGCCAGCACCCCCGGTGTAGCGGGAGGCGAGCAGTACTTC. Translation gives CASTPGVAGGEQYF.

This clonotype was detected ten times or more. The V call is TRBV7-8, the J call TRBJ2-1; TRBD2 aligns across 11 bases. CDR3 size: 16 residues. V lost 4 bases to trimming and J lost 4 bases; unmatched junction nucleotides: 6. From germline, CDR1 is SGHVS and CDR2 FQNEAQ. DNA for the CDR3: TGTGCCAGCAGCTCCCTTAGCGGGAGGGGATACAATGAGCAGTTCTTC. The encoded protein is CASSSLSGRGYNEQFF.

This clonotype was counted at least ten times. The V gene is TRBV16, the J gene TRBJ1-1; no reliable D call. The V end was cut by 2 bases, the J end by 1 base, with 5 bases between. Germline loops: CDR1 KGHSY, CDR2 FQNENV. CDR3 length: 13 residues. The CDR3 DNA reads TGTGCCAGCAGCCAAGAGAGGAACACTGAAGCTTTCTTT. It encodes CASSQERNTEAFF.

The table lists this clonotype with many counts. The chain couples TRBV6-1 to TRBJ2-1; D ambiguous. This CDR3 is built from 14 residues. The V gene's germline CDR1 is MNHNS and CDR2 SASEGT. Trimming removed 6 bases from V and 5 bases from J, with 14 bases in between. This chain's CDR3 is CASSRWPGDNEQFF. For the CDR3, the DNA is TGTGCCAGCAGCCGCTGGCCAGGCGACAATGAGCAGTTCTTC.